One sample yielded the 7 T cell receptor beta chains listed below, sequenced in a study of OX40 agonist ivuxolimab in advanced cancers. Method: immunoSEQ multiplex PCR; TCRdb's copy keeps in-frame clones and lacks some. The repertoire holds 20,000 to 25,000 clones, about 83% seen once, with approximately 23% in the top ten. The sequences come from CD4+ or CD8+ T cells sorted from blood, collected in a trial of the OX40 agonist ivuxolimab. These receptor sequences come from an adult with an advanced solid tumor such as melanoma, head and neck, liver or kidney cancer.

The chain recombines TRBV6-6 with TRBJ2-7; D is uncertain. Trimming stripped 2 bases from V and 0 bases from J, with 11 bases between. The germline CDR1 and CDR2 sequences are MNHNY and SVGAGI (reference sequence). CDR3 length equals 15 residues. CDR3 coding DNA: TGTGCCAGCAGTTACCAAGCAGGCGCCTCCTACGAGCAGTACTTC. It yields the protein CASSYQAGASYEQYF.

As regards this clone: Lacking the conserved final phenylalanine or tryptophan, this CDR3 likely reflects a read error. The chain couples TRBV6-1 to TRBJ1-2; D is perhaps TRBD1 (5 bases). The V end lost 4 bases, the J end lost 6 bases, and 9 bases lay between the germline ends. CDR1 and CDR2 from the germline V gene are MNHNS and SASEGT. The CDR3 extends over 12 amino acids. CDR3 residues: CASSVGRDGYTL. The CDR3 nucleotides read TGTGCCAGCAGTGTAGGCAGGGATGGCTACACCCTC.

The chain's CDR3 is CASSQGIESTGELFF. The CDR3 DNA reads as TGCGCCAGCAGCCAAGGAATAGAATCGACCGGGGAGCTGTTTTTT. The chain recombines TRBV4-1 with TRBJ2-2, with D hard to call. CDR3 length: 15 residues. Germline values: CDR1 MGHRA, CDR2 YSYEKL. V was cut by 1 base and J by 5 bases, with 11 bases left in between.

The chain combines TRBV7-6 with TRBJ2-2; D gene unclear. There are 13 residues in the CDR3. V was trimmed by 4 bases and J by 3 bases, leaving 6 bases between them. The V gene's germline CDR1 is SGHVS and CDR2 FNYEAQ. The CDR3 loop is CASSSTYTGELFF. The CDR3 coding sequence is TGTGCCAGCAGCTCGACCTACACCGGGGAGCTGTTTTTT.

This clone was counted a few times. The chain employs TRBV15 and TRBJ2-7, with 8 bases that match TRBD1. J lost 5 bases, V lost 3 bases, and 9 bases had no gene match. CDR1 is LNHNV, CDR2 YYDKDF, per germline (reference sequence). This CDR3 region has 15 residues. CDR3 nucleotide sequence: TGTGCCACCAGCAGGAGATGGACAGGGACTCACGAGCAGTACTTC. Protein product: CATSRRWTGTHEQYF.

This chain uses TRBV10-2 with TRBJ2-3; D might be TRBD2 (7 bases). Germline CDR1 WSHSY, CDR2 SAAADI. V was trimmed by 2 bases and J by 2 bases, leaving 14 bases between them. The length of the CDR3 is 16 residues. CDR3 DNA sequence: TGCGCCAGCAGTGAGGTCAGTGGGGGGGCCACAGATACGCAGTATTTT. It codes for CASSEVSGGATDTQYF.

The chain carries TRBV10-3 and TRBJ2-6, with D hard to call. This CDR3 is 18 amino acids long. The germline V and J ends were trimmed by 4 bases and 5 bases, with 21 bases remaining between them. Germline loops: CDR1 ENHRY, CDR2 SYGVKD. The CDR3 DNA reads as TGTGCCATCAGTGGGGTGCGCTGTATACAAAGTCGGGCCAACGTCCTGACTTTC. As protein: CAISGVRCIQSRANVLTF.